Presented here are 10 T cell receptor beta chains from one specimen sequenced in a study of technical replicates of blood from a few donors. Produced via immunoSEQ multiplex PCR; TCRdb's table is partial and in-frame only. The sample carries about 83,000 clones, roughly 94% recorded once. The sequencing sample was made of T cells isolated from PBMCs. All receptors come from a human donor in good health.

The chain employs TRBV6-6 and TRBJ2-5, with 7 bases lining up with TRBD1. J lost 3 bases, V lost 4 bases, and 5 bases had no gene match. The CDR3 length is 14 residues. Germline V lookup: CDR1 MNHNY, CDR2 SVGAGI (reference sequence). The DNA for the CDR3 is TGTGCCAGCAGTTCTTGGGACAGTGAAGAGACCCAGTACTTC. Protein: CASSSWDSEETQYF.

Here the CDR3 DNA reads TGTGCCAGCAGCGTAGAATCAGTGAACACTGAAGCTTTCTTT. The encoded protein is CASSVESVNTEAFF. The rearrangement joins TRBV9 to TRBJ1-1; the D is unclear. The CDR3 spans 14 residues. The V end lost 0 bases, the J end lost 0 bases, and 6 bases lay between the germline ends. Per the germline V gene, CDR1 is SGDLS and CDR2 is YYNGEE.

For the CDR3, the DNA is TGTGCCAGCAGCTTGGGGACAGGGCCTAGCACAGATACGCAGTATTTT. Translation gives CASSLGTGPSTDTQYF. This rearrangement joins TRBV5-8 to TRBJ2-3; 8 positions agree with TRBD1. The CDR3 totals 16 residues. After removal of 0 bases from V and 0 bases from J, the junction contained 3 bases not matched to a gene. Germline loops: CDR1 SGHTS, CDR2 YDEGEE.

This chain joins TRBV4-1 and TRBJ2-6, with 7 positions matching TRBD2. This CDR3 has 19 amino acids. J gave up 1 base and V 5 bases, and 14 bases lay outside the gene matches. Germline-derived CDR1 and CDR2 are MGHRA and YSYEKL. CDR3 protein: CASSALVGLETSGANVLTF. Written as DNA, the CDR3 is TGCGCCAGCAGCGCGCTAGTTGGACTAGAAACTTCTGGGGCCAACGTCCTGACTTTC.

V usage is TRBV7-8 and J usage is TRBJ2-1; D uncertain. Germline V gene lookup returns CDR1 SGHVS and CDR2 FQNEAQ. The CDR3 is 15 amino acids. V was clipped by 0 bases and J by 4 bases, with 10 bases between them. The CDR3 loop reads CASSLALTTYNEQFF. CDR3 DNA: TGTGCCAGCAGCTTAGCGCTCACTACATACAATGAGCAGTTCTTC.

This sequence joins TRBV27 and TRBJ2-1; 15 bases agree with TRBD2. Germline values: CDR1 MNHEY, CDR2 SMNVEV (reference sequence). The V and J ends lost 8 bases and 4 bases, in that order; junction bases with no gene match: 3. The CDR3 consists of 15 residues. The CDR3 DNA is TGTGCCAGCCGGACTAGCGGGGGGGTTTACAATGAGCAGTTCTTC. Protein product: CASRTSGGVYNEQFF.

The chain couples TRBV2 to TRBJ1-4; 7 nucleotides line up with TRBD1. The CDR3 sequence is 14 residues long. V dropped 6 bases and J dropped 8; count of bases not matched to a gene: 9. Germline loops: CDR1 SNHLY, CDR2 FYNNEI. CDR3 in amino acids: CASRATGVREKLFF. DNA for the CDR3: TGTGCCAGCAGAGCCACAGGGGTACGGGAAAAACTGTTTTTT.

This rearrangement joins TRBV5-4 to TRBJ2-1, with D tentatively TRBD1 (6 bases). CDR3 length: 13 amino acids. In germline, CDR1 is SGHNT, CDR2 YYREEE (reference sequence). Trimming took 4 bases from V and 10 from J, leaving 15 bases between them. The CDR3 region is CASSRGTSWEQFF. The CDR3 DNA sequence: TGTGCCAGCAGCAGGGGGACATCATGGGAGCAGTTCTTC.

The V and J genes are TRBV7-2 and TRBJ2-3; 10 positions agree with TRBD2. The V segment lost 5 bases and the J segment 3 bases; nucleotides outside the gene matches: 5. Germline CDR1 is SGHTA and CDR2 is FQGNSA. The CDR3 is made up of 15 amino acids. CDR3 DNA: TGTGCCAGCAGCCCCGGACTAGCGGAAACAGATACGCAGTATTTT. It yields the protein CASSPGLAETDTQYF.

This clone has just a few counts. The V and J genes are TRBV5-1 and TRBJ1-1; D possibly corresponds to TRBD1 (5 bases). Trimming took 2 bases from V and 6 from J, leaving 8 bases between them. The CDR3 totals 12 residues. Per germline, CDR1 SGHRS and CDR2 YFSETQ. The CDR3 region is CASSLETAEAFF. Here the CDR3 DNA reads TGCGCCAGCAGCTTAGAGACAGCTGAAGCTTTCTTT.